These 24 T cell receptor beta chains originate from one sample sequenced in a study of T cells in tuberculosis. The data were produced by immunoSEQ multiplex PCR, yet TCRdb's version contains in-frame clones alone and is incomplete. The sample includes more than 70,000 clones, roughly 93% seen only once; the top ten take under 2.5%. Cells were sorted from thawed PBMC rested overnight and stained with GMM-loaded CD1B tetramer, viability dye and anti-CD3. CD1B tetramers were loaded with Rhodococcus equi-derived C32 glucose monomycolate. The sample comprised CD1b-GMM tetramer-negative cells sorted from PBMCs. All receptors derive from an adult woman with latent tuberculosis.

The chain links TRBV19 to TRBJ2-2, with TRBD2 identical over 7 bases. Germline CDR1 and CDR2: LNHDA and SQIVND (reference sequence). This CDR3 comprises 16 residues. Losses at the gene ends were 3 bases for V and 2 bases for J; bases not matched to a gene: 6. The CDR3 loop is CASSIKRGLNTGELFF. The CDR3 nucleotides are TGTGCCAGTAGTATTAAGCGGGGCCTAAACACCGGGGAGCTGTTTTTT.

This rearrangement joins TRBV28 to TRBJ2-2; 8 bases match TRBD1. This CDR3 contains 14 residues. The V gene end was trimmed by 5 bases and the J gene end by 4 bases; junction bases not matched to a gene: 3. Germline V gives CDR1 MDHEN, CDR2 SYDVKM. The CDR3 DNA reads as TGTGCCAGCAGTGGACAGGGCCTCACCGGGGAGCTGTTTTTT. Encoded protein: CASSGQGLTGELFF.

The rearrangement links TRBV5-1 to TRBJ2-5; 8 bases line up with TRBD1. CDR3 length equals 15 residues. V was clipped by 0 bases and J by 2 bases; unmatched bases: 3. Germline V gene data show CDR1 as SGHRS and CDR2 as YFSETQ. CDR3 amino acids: CASSLVDRAQETQYF. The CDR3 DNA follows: TGCGCCAGCAGCTTGGTGGACAGGGCTCAAGAGACCCAGTACTTC.

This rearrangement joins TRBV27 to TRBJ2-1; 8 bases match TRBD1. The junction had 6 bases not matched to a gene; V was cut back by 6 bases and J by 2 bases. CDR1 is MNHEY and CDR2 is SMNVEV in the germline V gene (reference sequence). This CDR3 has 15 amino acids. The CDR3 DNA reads TGTGCCAGCAGATATTCGGACAGGGCCTACAATGAGCAGTTCTTC. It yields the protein CASRYSDRAYNEQFF.

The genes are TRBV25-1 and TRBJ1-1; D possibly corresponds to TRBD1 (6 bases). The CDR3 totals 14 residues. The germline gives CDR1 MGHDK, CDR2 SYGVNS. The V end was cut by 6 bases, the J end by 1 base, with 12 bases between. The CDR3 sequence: CASSAGTQNTEAFF. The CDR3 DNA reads TGTGCCAGCAGCGCCGGGACACAGAACACTGAAGCTTTCTTT.

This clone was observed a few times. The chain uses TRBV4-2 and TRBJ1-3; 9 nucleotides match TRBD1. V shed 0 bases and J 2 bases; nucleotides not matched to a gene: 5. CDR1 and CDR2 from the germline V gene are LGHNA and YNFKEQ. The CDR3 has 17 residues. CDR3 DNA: TGTGCCAGCAGCCAAGAAGACGGACAGGGGCCTGGAAACACCATATATTTT. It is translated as CASSQEDGQGPGNTIYF.

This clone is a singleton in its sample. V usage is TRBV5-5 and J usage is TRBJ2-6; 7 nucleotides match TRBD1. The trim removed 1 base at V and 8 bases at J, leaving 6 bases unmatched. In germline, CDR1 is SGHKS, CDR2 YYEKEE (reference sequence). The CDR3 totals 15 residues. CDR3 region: CASSLTDRDTNVLTF. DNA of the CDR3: TGTGCCAGCAGCTTGACCGACAGGGATACCAACGTCCTGACTTTC.

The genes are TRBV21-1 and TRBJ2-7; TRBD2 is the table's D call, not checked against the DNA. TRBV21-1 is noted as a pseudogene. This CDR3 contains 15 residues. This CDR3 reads CASSSKRGNSYEQYF. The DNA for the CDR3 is TGTGCCAGCAGCAGTAAGCGGGGTAACTCCTACGAGCAGTACTTC.

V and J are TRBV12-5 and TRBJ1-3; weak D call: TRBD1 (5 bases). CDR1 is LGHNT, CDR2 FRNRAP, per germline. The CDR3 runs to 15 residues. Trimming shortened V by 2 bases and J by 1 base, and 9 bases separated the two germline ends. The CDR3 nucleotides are TGTGCTAGTGGTTTGCCACAGGCATCTGGAAACACCATATATTTT. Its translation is CASGLPQASGNTIYF.

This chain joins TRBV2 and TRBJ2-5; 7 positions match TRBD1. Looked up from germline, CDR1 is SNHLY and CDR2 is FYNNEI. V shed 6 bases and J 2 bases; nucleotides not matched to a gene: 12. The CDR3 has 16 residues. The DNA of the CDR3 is TGTGCCAGCAGGCAATTTCCGGGACAGATACAAGAGACCCAGTACTTC. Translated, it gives CASRQFPGQIQETQYF.

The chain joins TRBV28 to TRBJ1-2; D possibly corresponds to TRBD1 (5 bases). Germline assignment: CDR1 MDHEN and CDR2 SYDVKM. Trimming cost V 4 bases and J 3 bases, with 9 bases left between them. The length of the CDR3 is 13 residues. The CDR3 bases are TGTGCCAGCAGTTGGGGGGTTGACTATGGCTACACCTTC. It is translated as CASSWGVDYGYTF.

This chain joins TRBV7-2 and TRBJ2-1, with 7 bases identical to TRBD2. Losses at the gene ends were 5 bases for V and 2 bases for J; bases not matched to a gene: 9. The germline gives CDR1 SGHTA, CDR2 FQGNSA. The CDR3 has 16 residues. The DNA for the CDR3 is TGTGCCAGCAGCCCGTTTGGGCGGGGGACCTACAATGAGCAGTTCTTC. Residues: CASSPFGRGTYNEQFF.

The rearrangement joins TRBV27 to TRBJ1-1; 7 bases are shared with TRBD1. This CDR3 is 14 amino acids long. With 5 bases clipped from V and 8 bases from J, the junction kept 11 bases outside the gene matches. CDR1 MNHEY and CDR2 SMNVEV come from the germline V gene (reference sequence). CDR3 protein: CASSAQGDPAEAFF. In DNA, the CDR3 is TGTGCCAGCAGTGCCCAGGGGGATCCGGCAGAAGCTTTCTTT.

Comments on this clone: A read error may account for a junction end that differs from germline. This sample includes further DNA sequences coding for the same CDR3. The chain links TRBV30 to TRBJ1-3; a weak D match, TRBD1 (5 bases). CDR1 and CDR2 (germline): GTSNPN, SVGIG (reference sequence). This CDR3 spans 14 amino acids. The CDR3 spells CAWISRASGNTIYF. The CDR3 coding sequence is TGCGCCTGGATTTCCAGGGCCTCTGGAAACACCATATATTTT.

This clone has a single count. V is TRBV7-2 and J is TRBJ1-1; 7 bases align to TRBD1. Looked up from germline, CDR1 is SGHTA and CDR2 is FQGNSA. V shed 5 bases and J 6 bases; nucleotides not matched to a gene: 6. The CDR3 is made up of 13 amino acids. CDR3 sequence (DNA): TGTGCCAGCAGCGCCCGACAGGGCCCTGAAGCTTTCTTT. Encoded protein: CASSARQGPEAFF.

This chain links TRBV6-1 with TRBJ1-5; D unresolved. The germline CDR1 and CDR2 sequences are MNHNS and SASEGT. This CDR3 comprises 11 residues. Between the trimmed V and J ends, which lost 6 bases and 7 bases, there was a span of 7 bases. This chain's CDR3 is CASRQAQPQHF. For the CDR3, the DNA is TGTGCCAGCAGGCAAGCCCAGCCCCAGCATTTT.

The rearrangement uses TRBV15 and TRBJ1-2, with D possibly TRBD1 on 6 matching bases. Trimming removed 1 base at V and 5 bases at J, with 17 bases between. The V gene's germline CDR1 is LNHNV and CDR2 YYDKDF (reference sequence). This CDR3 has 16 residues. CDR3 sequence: CATSRVGTPNVYGYTF. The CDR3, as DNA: TGTGCCACCAGCAGAGTAGGGACACCGAATGTGTATGGCTACACCTTC.

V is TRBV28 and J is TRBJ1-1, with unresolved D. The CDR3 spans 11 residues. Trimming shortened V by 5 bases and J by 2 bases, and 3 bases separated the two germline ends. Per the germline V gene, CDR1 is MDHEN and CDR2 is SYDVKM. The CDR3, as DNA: TGTGCCAGCAGTAGCAACACTGAAGCTTTCTTT. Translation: CASSSNTEAFF. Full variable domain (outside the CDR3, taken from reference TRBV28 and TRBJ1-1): DVKVTQSSRYLVKRTGEKVFLECVQDMDHENMFWYRQDPGLGLRLIYFSYDVKMKEKGDIPEGYSVSREKKERFSLILESASTNQTSMYLCASSSNTEAFFGQGTRLTVV.

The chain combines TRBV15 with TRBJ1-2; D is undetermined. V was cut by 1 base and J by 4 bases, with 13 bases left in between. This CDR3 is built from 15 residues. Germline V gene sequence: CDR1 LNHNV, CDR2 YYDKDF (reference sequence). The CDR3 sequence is CATSRGTETLYGYTF. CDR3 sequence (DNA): TGTGCCACCAGCAGAGGCACAGAGACCCTCTATGGCTACACCTTC.

CDR3 sequence (DNA): TGTGCCACCAGCTCAAGAAGCGGGAATCAGCCCCAGCATTTT. It is translated as CATSSRSGNQPQHF. The chain couples TRBV15 to TRBJ1-5; D is undetermined. Germline V lookup: CDR1 LNHNV, CDR2 YYDKDF (reference sequence). The ends were cut back, 5 bases at V and 4 bases at J, with 12 bases in the middle. This CDR3 comprises 14 residues.

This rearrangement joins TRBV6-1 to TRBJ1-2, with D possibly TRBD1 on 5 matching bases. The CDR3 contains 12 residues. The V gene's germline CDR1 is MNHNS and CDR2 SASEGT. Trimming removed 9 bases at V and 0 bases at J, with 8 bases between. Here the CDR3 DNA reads TGTGCCAGGATGACAGCTAACTATGGCTACACCTTC. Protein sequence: CARMTANYGYTF.

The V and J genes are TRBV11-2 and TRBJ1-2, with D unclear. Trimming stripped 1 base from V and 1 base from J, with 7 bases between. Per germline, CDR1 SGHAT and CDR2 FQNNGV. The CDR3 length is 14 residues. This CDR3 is CASSLGQVNYGYTF. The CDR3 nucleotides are TGTGCCAGCAGCTTAGGGCAGGTTAACTATGGCTACACCTTC.

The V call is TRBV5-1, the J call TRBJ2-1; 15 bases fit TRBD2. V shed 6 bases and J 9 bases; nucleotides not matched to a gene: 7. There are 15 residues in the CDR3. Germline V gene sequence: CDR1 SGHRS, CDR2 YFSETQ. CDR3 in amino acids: CASTRTSGGGVEQFF. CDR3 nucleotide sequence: TGCGCCAGCACCCGGACTAGCGGGGGGGGAGTTGAGCAGTTCTTC.

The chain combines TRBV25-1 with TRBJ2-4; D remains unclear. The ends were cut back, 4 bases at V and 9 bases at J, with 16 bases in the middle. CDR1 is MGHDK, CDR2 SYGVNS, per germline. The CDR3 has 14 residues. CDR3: CASSAPGQMGIQYF. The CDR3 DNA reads TGTGCCAGCAGTGCCCCAGGTCAGATGGGCATTCAGTACTTC.